This T cell receptor beta chain was captured by sequencing in a study of regulatory T cells in long-lasting Graves disease. CDR3 regions were amplified by Arm-PCR using iRepertoire HTBI primers to build TCR beta libraries. One entry per CDR3 protein results from TCRdb running MiXCR on the multiplex PCR reads. Here the sample spans hundreds of thousands of distinct CDR3 sequences, approximately 16% being singletons. Time point reported: newly diagnosed GD, antithyroid drugs for less than 3 months. From RNA extracted from PBMCs, the TCR library was made. These data also formed part of another study, on T cells in Graves' hyperthyroidism and ophthalmopathy.

Sample: peripheral blood mononuclear cells (PBMCs), taken at new diagnosis, from a patient treated with antithyroid drugs. This clonotype originated in a woman aged 35-65 years with Graves disease.

The CDR3 DNA is TGCGCCAGCAGCCGGGGACAGGGTCTCGGGGAGCTGTTTTTT. This codes for CASSRGQGLGELFF. The J gene is TRBJ2-2, the V gene TRBV4-1; 9 bases match TRBD1. CDR1 is MGHRA and CDR2 is YSYEKL in the germline V gene. J lost 7 bases, V lost 4 bases, and 4 bases had no gene match. The CDR3 runs 14 residues.